The 21 T cell receptor beta chains given below trace back to one sample, sequenced in a study of a mutant IDH1 vaccine in newly diagnosed glioma. The sample's time point: baseline, week 1 (first vaccination visit). The treatment is: pre-vaccination baseline after standard-of-care therapy. Repertoires were generated with immunoSEQ multiplex PCR, while TCRdb's copy carries only in-frame clones and drops some. The sample comprises over 75,000 clones, 80% to 90% of which are singletons, and less than 0.65% rests with the top ten. Sequences were derived from PBMCs, sampled from a glioma patient treated with radiotherapy, temozolomide or both. The receptors shown here come from a woman aged 50 to 65 with glioma.

The V gene is TRBV4-1, the J gene TRBJ1-1; a weak D match, TRBD1 (6 bases). V lost 2 bases and J lost 4, with 14 bases in between. The CDR3 extends over 15 amino acids. Germline V gene sequence: CDR1 MGHRA, CDR2 YSYEKL. CDR3: CASSQYLQDSTEAFF. The CDR3 DNA sequence: TGCGCCAGCAGCCAATATTTGCAGGACAGCACTGAAGCTTTCTTT.

The V and J genes are TRBV6-5 and TRBJ2-7, with D possibly TRBD1 on 6 matching bases. There are 15 residues in the CDR3. Germline CDR1 MNHEY, CDR2 SVGAGI. The V gene lost 6 bases and the J gene lost 0 bases, with 15 bases spanning the gap. The CDR3 region is CASSEGHLGSYEQYF. The CDR3 DNA is TGTGCCAGCAGCGAGGGACACCTAGGCTCCTACGAGCAGTACTTC.

The chain links TRBV2 to TRBJ1-6; 7 bases match TRBD1. Trimming took 10 bases from V and 8 from J; bases not matched to a gene: 11. The CDR3 extends over 14 amino acids. The germline V gene has CDR1 SNHLY and CDR2 FYNNEI. The CDR3 spells CATATGLGDSPLHF. The CDR3 DNA reads as TGTGCCACCGCGACAGGGTTGGGGGATTCACCCCTCCACTTT.

This chain joins TRBV27 and TRBJ2-2; D is ambiguous. Trimming cost V 1 base and J 6 bases, with 3 bases left between them. The CDR3 consists of 12 residues. Germline values: CDR1 MNHEY, CDR2 SMNVEV (reference sequence). CDR3 loop: CASSLLSGELFF. In DNA, the CDR3 is TGTGCCAGCAGTTTATTGTCCGGGGAGCTGTTTTTT.

The chain joins TRBV6-5 to TRBJ2-1; D is possibly TRBD1 (6 bases). The CDR3 length is 16 residues. The V gene's germline CDR1 is MNHEY and CDR2 SVGAGI. Between the trimmed V and J ends, which lost 2 bases and 3 bases, there was a span of 14 bases. CDR3 amino acids: CASSYGPGVGYNEQFF. For the CDR3, the DNA is TGTGCCAGCAGTTACGGGCCAGGGGTGGGCTACAATGAGCAGTTCTTC.

The V gene is TRBV5-4, the J gene TRBJ2-7; either TRBD1 or TRBD2 may fit D (6 bases each). With 2 bases removed from V and 2 bases from J, the gap between germline ends came to 14 bases. Germline loops: CDR1 SGHNT, CDR2 YYREEE (reference sequence). There are 15 residues in the CDR3. CDR3 coding DNA: TGTGCCAGCAGCTTCAAGGGGGGCAGTACCTACGAGCAGTACTTC. Translating it yields CASSFKGGSTYEQYF.

The chain employs TRBV6-5 and TRBJ1-1; the match to TRBD1 covers 7 bases. The CDR3 contains 13 residues. Per the germline V gene, CDR1 is MNHEY and CDR2 is SVGAGI. J gave up 4 bases and V 7 bases, and 6 bases lay outside the gene matches. CDR3 in amino acids: CASTVNRGTEAFF. The CDR3 region has the DNA TGTGCCAGCACCGTAAACAGGGGCACTGAAGCTTTCTTT.

The sample holds a few counts of this clone. V is TRBV7-3 and J is TRBJ2-2, with D possibly matching TRBD1 (5 bases). CDR1 is SGHTA and CDR2 is FQGTGA in the germline V gene. V was clipped by 6 bases and J by 7 bases, with 15 bases between them. The CDR3 has 14 amino acids. The CDR3 DNA reads as TGTGCCAGCAGGCTCGACAGTGCCGGCGGGGAGCTGTTTTTT. Its translation: CASRLDSAGGELFF. Looking up the rest from reference TRBV7-3 and TRBJ2-2 gives the full variable domain: GAGVSQTPSNKVTEKGKYVELRCDPISGHTALYWYRQSLGQGPEFLIYFQGTGAADDSGLPNDRFFAVRPEGSVSTLKIQRTERGDSAVYLCASRLDSAGGELFFGEGSRLTVL.

The chain employs TRBV19 and TRBJ1-2; D is ambiguous. The CDR3 totals 14 residues. The V end lost 5 bases, the J end lost 7 bases, and 17 bases lay between the germline ends. Germline-derived CDR1 and CDR2 are LNHDA and SQIVND (reference sequence). The CDR3 DNA follows: TGTGCCAGTAGTCCCCCATACGTTTCGGGTGGCTACACCTTC. Translation: CASSPPYVSGGYTF.

The V gene is TRBV14, the J gene TRBJ2-7; no clear D. There are 13 residues in the CDR3. Germline-derived CDR1 and CDR2 are SGHDN and FVKESK. V lost 3 bases and J lost 3, with 9 bases in between. CDR3 loop: CASSQGQYYEQYF. Here the CDR3 DNA reads TGTGCCAGCAGCCAGGGCCAGTACTACGAGCAGTACTTC.

The rearrangement joins TRBV7-9 to TRBJ1-6; no clear D gene. CDR3 length: 10 residues. The ends were cut back, 5 bases at V and 13 bases at J, with 6 bases in the middle. The V gene's germline CDR1 is SEHNR and CDR2 FQNEAQ (reference sequence). CDR3 in amino acids: CASSPRPLHF. For the CDR3, the DNA is TGTGCCAGCAGCCCCCGCCCCCTCCACTTT.

This rearrangement joins TRBV5-6 to TRBJ2-3, with D uncertain. This CDR3 comprises 15 residues. The ends were cut back, 4 bases at V and 0 bases at J, with 12 bases in the middle. The germline gives CDR1 SGHDT, CDR2 YYEEEE. CDR3 region: CASSQDLPSTDTQYF. CDR3 bases: TGTGCCAGCAGCCAGGACCTCCCTAGCACAGATACGCAGTATTTT.

The rearrangement uses TRBV15 and TRBJ2-7, with unresolved D. Trimming took 5 bases from V and 7 from J, leaving 15 bases between them. The V gene's germline CDR1 is LNHNV and CDR2 YYDKDF (reference sequence). The CDR3 totals 13 residues. Here the CDR3 reads CATSEARGTEQYF. The CDR3 nucleotides are TGTGCCACCAGCGAAGCCCGAGGAACTGAGCAGTACTTC. The complete variable domain, with remaining parts taken from reference TRBV15 and TRBJ2-7, reads DAMVIQNPRYQVTQFGKPVTLSCSQTLNHNVMYWYQQKSSQAPKLLFHYYDKDFNNEADTPDNFQSRRPNTSFCFLDIRSPGLGDTAMYLCATSEARGTEQYFGPGTRLTVT.

The rearrangement joins TRBV12-5 to TRBJ1-1, with 9 bases fitting TRBD1. J lost 1 base, V lost 5 bases, and 5 bases had no gene match. Germline V gene sequence: CDR1 LGHNT, CDR2 FRNRAP. CDR3 length: 15 amino acids. CDR3 amino acids: CASGPRTGENTEAFF. CDR3 nucleotides: TGTGCTAGTGGTCCTCGGACAGGGGAGAACACTGAAGCTTTCTTT.

This clone was counted a few times. The chain links TRBV6-4 to TRBJ2-1; 10 bases agree with TRBD2. CDR1 MRHNA and CDR2 SNTAGT come from the germline V gene. The CDR3 loop spans 15 amino acids. Germline trimming cut 2 bases from V and 7 bases from J; bases unmatched to any gene: 5. This CDR3 is CASSDTSGVSNEQFF. As DNA, the CDR3 is TGTGCCAGCAGTGACACTAGCGGGGTTAGTAATGAGCAGTTCTTC.

V and J are TRBV5-1 and TRBJ1-4; possible D gene TRBD1, 6 bases. The CDR3 loop spans 15 amino acids. Germline CDR1 is SGHRS and CDR2 is YFSETQ. Between the trimmed V and J ends, which lost 5 bases and 3 bases, there was a span of 14 bases. CDR3 in DNA: TGCGCCAGCAGGGATCAACAGGGCCCTAATGAAAAACTGTTTTTT. Protein sequence: CASRDQQGPNEKLFF.

This clone was counted between two and nine times. The genes are TRBV27 and TRBJ2-1; 15 bases map to TRBD2. The CDR3 contains 13 residues. The V segment lost 8 bases and the J segment 7 bases; nucleotides outside the gene matches: 0. Germline CDR1 and CDR2: MNHEY and SMNVEV (reference sequence). CDR3 sequence: CASGTSGRNEQFF. In DNA, the CDR3 is TGTGCCAGCGGGACTAGCGGGAGGAATGAGCAGTTCTTC.

The chain combines TRBV5-4 with TRBJ2-2; 16 positions match TRBD2. CDR1 is SGHNT, CDR2 YYREEE, per germline (reference sequence). This CDR3 has 17 amino acids. J was trimmed by 4 bases and V by 4 bases; bases with no gene match: 4. CDR3 in amino acids: CASSDGTSGRVTGELFF. The CDR3 region has the DNA TGTGCCAGCAGCGACGGGACTAGCGGGAGGGTCACCGGGGAGCTGTTTTTT.

The rearrangement links TRBV5-1 to TRBJ2-5; 15 nucleotides line up with TRBD2. V dropped 4 bases and J dropped 1; count of bases not matched to a gene: 8. There are 18 residues in the CDR3. Per germline, CDR1 SGHRS and CDR2 YFSETQ. CDR3 DNA sequence: TGCGCCAGCAGCCCCGGACTAGCGGGAGGGCCGGCCCAAGAGACCCAGTACTTC. Protein sequence: CASSPGLAGGPAQETQYF.

The chain uses TRBV18 and TRBJ1-5, with a possible D match to TRBD1 (6 bases). The CDR3 loop spans 14 amino acids. Germline CDR1 is KGHSH and CDR2 is LQKENI. Trimming removed 6 bases at V and 1 base at J, with 10 bases between. In DNA form, the CDR3 reads TGTGCCAGCTCTCAGGACAGAAGCAATCAGCCCCAGCATTTT. Translating gives CASSQDRSNQPQHF.

This chain connects TRBV29-1 to TRBJ2-7; possibly TRBD1 for D (5 bases). Trimming pared 6 bases from V and 7 bases from J, leaving 16 bases between. Germline assignment: CDR1 SQVTM and CDR2 ANQGSEA. This CDR3 contains 12 residues. As DNA, the CDR3 is TGCAGCGTGCATACTTGGGCAGGGGAGCAGTACTTC. This sequence encodes CSVHTWAGEQYF.